The 26 T cell receptor beta chains in this list originate from one sample, sequenced in a study of metastatic and nonmetastatic thyroid tumors. MiXCR reprocessed the PCR reads for TCRdb. Found here are over 25,000 clones, around a fifth of them singletons; the top ten hold about 8%. There were no patients who had received any treatment before thyroid surgery. Sample: blood. Receptor source: a female donor with papillary thyroid cancer or a benign thyroid nodule (not recorded which). Some clones in this sample may be carry-over from other donors' samples.

For the CDR3, the DNA is TGTGCCAGCAGCTCTGGAGGTCGGAACAATGAGCAGTTCTTC. This gives the protein CASSSGGRNNEQFF. The chain couples TRBV7-3 to TRBJ2-1, with D tentatively TRBD2 (5 bases). The V end was cut by 4 bases, the J end by 5 bases, with 12 bases between. Looked up from germline, CDR1 is SGHTA and CDR2 is FQGTGA. The CDR3 runs to 14 residues.

This clone was counted ten times or more. The chain uses TRBV9 and TRBJ2-2; the D gene is possibly TRBD1 (5 bases). CDR3 length: 15 amino acids. V was trimmed by 1 base and J by 7 bases, leaving 14 bases between them. The V gene's germline CDR1 is SGDLS and CDR2 YYNGEE. The CDR3 bases are TGTGCCAGCAGCGTATTGCAGGGTGGAAACGGGGAGCTGTTTTTT. Its translation: CASSVLQGGNGELFF.

This clone occurred many times. Additional DNA sequences in this sample encode the identical CDR3. The chain carries TRBV7-8 and TRBJ1-4; D ambiguous. Trimming took 2 bases from V and 10 from J, leaving 8 bases between them. The germline V gene has CDR1 SGHVS and CDR2 FQNEAQ. This CDR3 has 12 amino acids. This CDR3 is CASSLPGGKLFF. CDR3 in DNA: TGTGCCAGCAGCTTACCAGGAGGAAAACTGTTTTTT.

This clone was counted a few times. The chain employs TRBV7-2 and TRBJ2-7; D ambiguous. V lost 3 bases, J lost 3 bases, and 6 bases lay in between. CDR1 is SGHTA and CDR2 is FQGNSA in the germline V gene. CDR3 length equals 12 residues. In DNA form, the CDR3 reads TGTGCCAGCAGCTTGGTCAACTACGAGCAGTACTTC. This sequence encodes CASSLVNYEQYF.

The rearrangement joins TRBV24-1 to TRBJ2-1; D unclear. Per germline, CDR1 KGHDR and CDR2 SFDVKD. V dropped 1 base and J dropped 4 bases, with 10 bases sitting between them. CDR3 size: 15 residues. The chain's CDR3 is CATSDFRSDYNEQFF. CDR3 DNA sequence: TGTGCCACCAGTGATTTTAGGTCGGATTACAATGAGCAGTTCTTC.

This clone was seen ten or more times. The chain joins TRBV29-1 to TRBJ2-1; either TRBD1 or TRBD2 may supply D (5 bases each). The CDR3 has 13 amino acids. Trimming took off 7 bases at V and 4 bases at J, with 14 bases between the two ends. The germline CDR1 and CDR2 sequences are SQVTM and ANQGSEA. The CDR3 sequence is CSAPQGEYNEQFF. The CDR3 DNA reads as TGCAGCGCACCTCAGGGAGAGTACAATGAGCAGTTCTTC.

Of note for this clone: At one boundary the junction diverges from the germline segment, which might be a read error. The V and J genes are TRBV9 and TRBJ2-1; no firm D call. Germline V gene sequence: CDR1 SGDLS, CDR2 YYNGEE. The CDR3 extends over 13 amino acids. For the CDR3, the DNA is TGTGCCAGCATCGTAGATCCATACAATGAGCAGTTCTTC. Residues: CASIVDPYNEQFF.

This clone has ten or more counts. The chain employs TRBV9 and TRBJ1-2; TRBD1 aligns across 8 bases. From germline, CDR1 is SGDLS and CDR2 YYNGEE. This CDR3 contains 15 residues. After removal of 0 bases from V and 7 bases from J, the junction contained 8 bases not matched to a gene. The CDR3 is CASSVAGQGAGGYTF. The CDR3 bases are TGTGCCAGCAGCGTAGCCGGGCAGGGGGCAGGTGGCTACACCTTC.

CDR3 nucleotide sequence: TGTGCCTGGAGTGTACGTGGCGGGGGGGCGTCCTACGAGCAGTACTTC. Encoded protein: CAWSVRGGGASYEQYF. The chain employs TRBV30 and TRBJ2-7, with 9 positions matching TRBD2. Unmatched junction bases numbered 7, after V lost 0 bases and J lost 1 base. This CDR3 has 16 residues. The germline V gene encodes CDR1 GTSNPN and CDR2 SVGIG (reference sequence).

With regard to this clone: A much more abundant neighbour one base away suggests this may be a read error. The genes are TRBV10-1 and TRBJ1-2; 8 bases align to TRBD1. This CDR3 region has 15 residues. Germline V lookup: CDR1 WNHNN, CDR2 SYGVQD (reference sequence). V was clipped by 8 bases and J by 4 bases; unmatched bases: 12. The CDR3 spells CASRRTTGGSYGYTF. CDR3 bases: TGCGCCAGCCGAAGGACCACAGGGGGGAGCTATGGCTACACCTTC.

This chain links TRBV19 with TRBJ1-6; possible D gene TRBD1, 6 bases. In germline, CDR1 is LNHDA, CDR2 SQIVND (reference sequence). V was pared by 0 bases and J by 7 bases, with 13 bases between. The CDR3 spans 16 residues. CDR3 bases: TGTGCCAGTAGTATAGATGGAACAGGGCACAATTCACCCCTCCACTTT. Its translation is CASSIDGTGHNSPLHF.

This clone is deemed medium-sized. The chain couples TRBV20-1 to TRBJ1-5; maybe TRBD1 (5 bases). The germline gives CDR1 DFQATT, CDR2 SNEGSKA (reference sequence). Between the trimmed V and J ends, which lost 0 bases and 4 bases, there was a span of 13 bases. The CDR3 extends over 15 amino acids. The CDR3 loop is CSARDVGVANQPQHF. In DNA, the CDR3 is TGCAGTGCTAGAGATGTGGGGGTAGCGAATCAGCCCCAGCATTTT.

This clone was counted at least ten times. V gene TRBV6-1 combines with J gene TRBJ1-3, with a weak D call TRBD1 (5 bases). The CDR3 is 15 residues long. Trimming stripped 5 bases from V and 0 bases from J, with 11 bases between. CDR1 is MNHNS and CDR2 is SASEGT in the germline V gene. The CDR3 sequence: CASSLQDISGNTIYF. DNA of the CDR3: TGTGCCAGCAGTCTTCAGGACATCTCTGGAAACACCATATATTTT.

For this clone: A read error may account for a junction end that differs from germline. The chain employs TRBV12-3 or TRBV12-4 and TRBJ1-2; D is unresolved. CDR3 size: 13 residues. CDR3 coding DNA: TGTACCAGCAATTCCTTAAAGTGGGATGGCTACACCTTC. Its translation: CTSNSLKWDGYTF.

CDR3 region: CSARGPAGRSYNEQFF. In DNA, the CDR3 is TGCAGTGCTAGAGGACCAGCGGGTCGTTCCTACAATGAGCAGTTCTTC. The chain recombines TRBV20-1 with TRBJ2-1; TRBD2 might be the D (6 bases). The V end lost 1 base, the J end lost 1 base, and 14 bases lay between the germline ends. The CDR3 is 16 residues long. Per the germline V gene, CDR1 is DFQATT and CDR2 is SNEGSKA (reference sequence).

This clone has only a few counts. The rearrangement joins TRBV11-1 to TRBJ2-1; tentatively, D is TRBD1 (7 bases). Trimming removed 3 bases from V and 8 bases from J, with 17 bases in between. Looked up from germline, CDR1 is SGHAT and CDR2 is FQDESV (reference sequence). This CDR3 region has 15 residues. CDR3: CASSLEGQRGDEQFF. Written as DNA, the CDR3 is TGTGCCAGCAGCTTGGAGGGACAGCGTGGGGATGAGCAGTTCTTC.

In this sample, this clone turned up many times. The J gene is TRBJ2-5, the V gene TRBV2, with D perhaps matching TRBD1 (5 bases). Germline V lookup: CDR1 SNHLY, CDR2 FYNNEI. The CDR3 is 14 amino acids. V shed 4 bases and J shed 2 bases, with 11 bases lying between them. The CDR3 DNA follows: TGTGCCAGCAGTGGGACAACCAAACAAGAGACCCAGTACTTC. Residues: CASSGTTKQETQYF.

The CDR3 protein is CSARNTGGVKTEAFF. The DNA for the CDR3 is TGCAGTGCTAGAAATACAGGGGGCGTTAAGACTGAAGCTTTCTTT. The chain employs TRBV20-1 and TRBJ1-1, with 9 bases lining up with TRBD1. From germline, CDR1 is DFQATT and CDR2 SNEGSKA (reference sequence). This CDR3 is 15 amino acids long. V was pared by 2 bases and J by 5 bases, with 9 bases of the junction left unmatched.

This clone has ten or more counts. V gene TRBV5-6 combines with J gene TRBJ1-1, with TRBD1 matching over 7 bases. Per the germline V gene, CDR1 is SGHDT and CDR2 is YYEEEE. Germline trimming cut 4 bases from V and 1 base from J; bases unmatched to any gene: 4. The CDR3 loop spans 14 amino acids. CDR3 protein: CASSEGQRNTEAFF. CDR3 in DNA: TGTGCCAGCAGCGAGGGACAGAGGAACACTGAAGCTTTCTTT.

This clone was counted at least ten times. The chain joins TRBV7-6 to TRBJ1-1, with 8 bases lining up with TRBD1. The CDR3 spans 16 residues. V lost 5 bases to trimming and J lost 5 bases; unmatched junction nucleotides: 13. CDR1 SGHVS and CDR2 FNYEAQ come from the germline V gene. The CDR3 spells CASSPPTGDWGTEAFF. The CDR3 region has the DNA TGTGCCAGCAGCCCGCCGACAGGGGACTGGGGTACTGAAGCTTTCTTT.

This clone was seen a few times. The rearrangement uses TRBV6-2 or TRBV6-3 and TRBJ2-3; the D gene is possibly TRBD2 (6 bases). The germline V gene has CDR1 MNHEY and CDR2 SVGEGT. There are 13 residues in the CDR3. With 6 bases removed from V and 1 base from J, the gap between germline ends came to 8 bases. The chain's CDR3 is CASSPGGTDTQYF. The CDR3, as DNA: TGTGCCAGCAGCCCGGGGGGCACAGATACGCAGTATTTT.

This clone was seen ten or more times. The rearrangement joins TRBV29-1 to TRBJ1-1; 7 nucleotides line up with TRBD1. CDR1 is SQVTM and CDR2 is ANQGSEA in the germline V gene. The length of the CDR3 is 14 residues. With 5 bases clipped from V and 3 bases from J, the junction kept 9 bases outside the gene matches. The CDR3 region is CSVSRGASDTEAFF. The CDR3 coding sequence is TGCAGCGTTAGCAGGGGGGCATCGGACACTGAAGCTTTCTTT. The full variable domain, in which reference TRBV29-1 and TRBJ1-1 provide the parts outside the CDR3, is SAVISQKPSRDICQRGTSLTIQCQVDSQVTMMFWYRQQPGQSLTLIATANQGSEATYESGFVIDKFPISRPNLTFSTLTVSNMSPEDSSIYLCSVSRGASDTEAFFGQGTRLTVV.

The genes are TRBV15 and TRBJ2-5, with D possibly being TRBD2 (6 bases). This CDR3 comprises 14 residues. Germline V gene data show CDR1 as LNHNV and CDR2 as YYDKDF (reference sequence). V lost 0 bases and J lost 5, with 10 bases in between. CDR3 nucleotides: TGTGCCACCAGCAGAGATGGTCTAGCGGAGACCCAGTACTTC. Protein: CATSRDGLAETQYF.

This clone was counted many times. This same CDR3 is encoded by further DNA sequences in the sample. This chain joins TRBV12-3 or TRBV12-4 and TRBJ2-2; D is possibly TRBD2 (6 bases). V dropped 5 bases and J dropped 7 bases, with 23 bases sitting between them. The CDR3 covers 17 residues. This CDR3 reads CASSIGLAEDVGGELFF. DNA of the CDR3: TGTGCCAGCAGTATCGGTTTAGCGGAGGACGTTGGCGGGGAGCTGTTTTTT.

This clone was seen many times. The chain is built from TRBV9 and TRBJ2-1; no clear D. Deletions cut 0 bases from V and 5 bases from J, with 9 bases between. CDR3 size: 14 residues. Germline CDR1 reads SGDLS; CDR2 reads YYNGEE. CDR3 region: CASSVEGGDNEQFF. CDR3 bases: TGTGCCAGCAGCGTAGAGGGTGGAGACAATGAGCAGTTCTTC.

This clone was detected ten times or more. This sequence joins TRBV30 and TRBJ2-5; a possible D gene is TRBD2 (6 bases). The germline CDR1 and CDR2 sequences are GTSNPN and SVGIG (reference sequence). The CDR3 loop spans 14 amino acids. The V gene lost 2 bases and the J gene lost 3 bases, with 13 bases spanning the gap. The CDR3 region has the DNA TGTGCCTGGAGTAGGGCGGGACGAAAAGAGACCCAGTACTTC. Translated: CAWSRAGRKETQYF.